This TCR beta chain was identified in a study of T cell repertoires in cytomegalovirus infection. Study conclusions and caveats: Clonotype analysis showed dominance of the ex vivo response by HLA-C-restricted CMV-specific TCR beta clonotypes.

This clonotype occurred a few times. What it binds is not known. One entry per CDR3 protein, called by TCRdb with MiXCR from the reads. The repertoire holds some 920,000 distinct CDR3 sequences, with 31% as singletons. Trimming took off 2 bases at V and 4 bases at J, with 11 bases between the two ends. CDR3 size: 14 residues. Germline assignment: CDR1 MNHEY and CDR2 SMNVEV (reference sequence). The clonotype comes from a human donor in good health (CMV status not recorded). Some clones in this sample may be carry-over from other donors' samples. Material: cultured CD8+ T cells from PBMCs, obtained from culture after CMV antigen stimulation. The rearrangement uses TRBV27 and TRBJ1-2; D might be TRBD1 (5 bases). The CDR3 region has the DNA TGTGCCAGCAGTTTAGTTGGGGGACCCTATGGCTACACCTTC. Translating gives CASSLVGGPYGYTF.